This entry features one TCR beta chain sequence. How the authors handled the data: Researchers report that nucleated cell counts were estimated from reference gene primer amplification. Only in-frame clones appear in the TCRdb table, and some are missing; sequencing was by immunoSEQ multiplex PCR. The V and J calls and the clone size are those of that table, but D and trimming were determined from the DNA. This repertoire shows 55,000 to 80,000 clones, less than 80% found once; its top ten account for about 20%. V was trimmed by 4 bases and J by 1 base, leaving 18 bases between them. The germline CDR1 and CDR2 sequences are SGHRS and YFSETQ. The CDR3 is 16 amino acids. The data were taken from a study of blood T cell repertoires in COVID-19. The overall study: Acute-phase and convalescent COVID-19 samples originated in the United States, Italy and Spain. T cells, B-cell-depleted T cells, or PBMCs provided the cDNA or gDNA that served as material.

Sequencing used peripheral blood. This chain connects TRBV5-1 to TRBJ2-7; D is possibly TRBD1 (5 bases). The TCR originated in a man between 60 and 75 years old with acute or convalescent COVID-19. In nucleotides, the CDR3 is TGCGCCAGCAGCGGATTTAGGCAGGGTGGTTCCTACGAGCAGTACTTC. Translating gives CASSGFRQGGSYEQYF.